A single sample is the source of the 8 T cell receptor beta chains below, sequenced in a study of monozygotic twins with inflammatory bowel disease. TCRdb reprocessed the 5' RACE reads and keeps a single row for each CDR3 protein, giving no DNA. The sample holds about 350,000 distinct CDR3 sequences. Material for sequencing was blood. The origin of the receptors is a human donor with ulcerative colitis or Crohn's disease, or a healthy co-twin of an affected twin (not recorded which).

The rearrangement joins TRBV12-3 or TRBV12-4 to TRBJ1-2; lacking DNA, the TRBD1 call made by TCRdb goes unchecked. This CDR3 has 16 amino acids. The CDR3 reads CASSMGGGVVSYGYTF.

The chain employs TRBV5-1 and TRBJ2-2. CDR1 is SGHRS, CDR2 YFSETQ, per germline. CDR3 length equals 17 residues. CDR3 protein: CASSLYRTETSTGELFF.

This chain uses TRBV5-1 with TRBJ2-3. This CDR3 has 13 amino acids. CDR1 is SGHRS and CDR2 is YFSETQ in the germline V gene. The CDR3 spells CASSLIPTDTQYF.

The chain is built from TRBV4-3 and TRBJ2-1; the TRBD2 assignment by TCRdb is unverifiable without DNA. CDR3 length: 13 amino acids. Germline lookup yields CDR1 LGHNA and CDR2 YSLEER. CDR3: CASSAMLLGEQFF.

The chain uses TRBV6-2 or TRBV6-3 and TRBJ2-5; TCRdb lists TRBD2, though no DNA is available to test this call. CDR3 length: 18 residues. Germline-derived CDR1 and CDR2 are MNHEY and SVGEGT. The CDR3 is CASSSFRHEAGLQETQYF.

CDR3 sequence reads: CASSYGLAGGDEQFF. The V and J genes are TRBV5-1 and TRBJ2-1; TCRdb gives TRBD2 as the D gene, but with no DNA this cannot be confirmed. In germline, CDR1 is SGHRS, CDR2 YFSETQ. The CDR3 is 15 residues long.

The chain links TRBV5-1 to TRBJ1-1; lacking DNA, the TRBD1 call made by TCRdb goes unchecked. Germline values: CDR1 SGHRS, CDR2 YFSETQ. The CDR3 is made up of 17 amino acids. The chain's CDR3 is CASSSSRDRGKNTEAFF.

CDR3 sequence reads: CAISEGQGRNEQFF. The gene calls are TRBV10-3 and TRBJ2-1; the D call from TCRdb, TRBD1, cannot be confirmed without DNA. Germline loops: CDR1 ENHRY, CDR2 SYGVKD. The CDR3 has 14 amino acids.